This T cell receptor beta chain emerged from a study of blood T cells in healthy people across ages. PCR was performed a second time for roughly 7 to 11 cycles using a sample-barcoded 5' primer and a J-beta primer mix. Via MiXCR, TCRdb re-called the 5' RACE reads, giving one row per CDR3 protein. The data show 800,000 or so distinct CDR3 sequences, 62% seen once. The CDR3 is 14 amino acids. Germline V gives CDR1 MNHNS, CDR2 SASEGT. V usage is TRBV6-1 and J usage is TRBJ2-1, with 7 nucleotides matching TRBD2. Sequenced input: blood. The TCR originated in a man aged 30 to 39 in good health. Here the CDR3 DNA reads TGTGCGAGCTGGGGGGGTGGTTGGTACAATGAGCAGTTCTTC. Encoded protein: CASWGGGWYNEQFF.